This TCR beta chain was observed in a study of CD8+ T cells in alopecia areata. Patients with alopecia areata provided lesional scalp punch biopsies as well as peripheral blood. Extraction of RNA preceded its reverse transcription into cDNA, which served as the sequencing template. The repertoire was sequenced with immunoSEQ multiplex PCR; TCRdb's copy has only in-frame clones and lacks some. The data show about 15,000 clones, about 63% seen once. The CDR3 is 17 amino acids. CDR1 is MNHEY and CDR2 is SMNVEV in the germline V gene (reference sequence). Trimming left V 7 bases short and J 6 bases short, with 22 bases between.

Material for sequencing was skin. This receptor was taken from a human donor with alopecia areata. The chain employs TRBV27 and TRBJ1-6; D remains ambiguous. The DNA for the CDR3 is TGTGCCAGCACCGGGGTCGGGCACTGGGGTTCTAATTCACCCCTCCACTTT. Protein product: CASTGVGHWGSNSPLHF.